This T cell receptor (beta chain) was sequenced for a study of glioma-infiltrating T cells after dendritic cell vaccination. As for the study in general: Samples are from glioblastoma patients in Phase I and II dendritic cell vaccine trials.

The primer mix had 60 V beta and 13 J beta primers. Generated by immunoSEQ multiplex PCR, the TCRdb table keeps only in-frame clones and is missing some. The table includes roughly 100,000 clones, about 90% detected once. Regarding time point: after dendritic cell vaccination, including at tumor progression/relapse. Germline V gives CDR1 SEHNR, CDR2 FQNEAQ (reference sequence). Trimming pared 5 bases from V and 2 bases from J, leaving 7 bases between. This CDR3 is built from 13 residues. The chain has TRBV7-9 and TRBJ2-1; D is possibly TRBD1 (5 bases). This TCR derives from a human donor with glioblastoma. Sequencing used blood, obtained after dendritic cell vaccination. Written as DNA, the CDR3 is TGTGCCAGCAGCGAGACAGCCTACAATGAGCAGTTCTTC. Protein: CASSETAYNEQFF.